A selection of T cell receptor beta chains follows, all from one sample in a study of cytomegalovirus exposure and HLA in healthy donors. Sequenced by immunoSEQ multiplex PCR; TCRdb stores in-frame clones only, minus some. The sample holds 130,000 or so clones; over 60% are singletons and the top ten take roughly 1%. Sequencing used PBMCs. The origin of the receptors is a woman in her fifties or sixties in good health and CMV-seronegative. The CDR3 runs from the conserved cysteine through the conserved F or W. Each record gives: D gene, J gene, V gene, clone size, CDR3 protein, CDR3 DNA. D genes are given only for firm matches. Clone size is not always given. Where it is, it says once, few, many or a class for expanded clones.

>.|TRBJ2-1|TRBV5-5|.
CASTLGRYNEQFF
TGTGCCAGCACCTTGGGGAGGTACAATGAGCAGTTCTTC
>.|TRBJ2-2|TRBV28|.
CASTETVANTGELFF
TGTGCCAGCACCGAGACAGTAGCGAACACCGGGGAGCTGTTTTTT
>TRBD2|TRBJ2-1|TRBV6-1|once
CAITRGTSGGNEQFF
TGTGCCATCACAAGGGGGACTAGCGGGGGCAATGAGCAGTTCTTC
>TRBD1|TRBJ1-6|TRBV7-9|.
CSSSPRTGISPLHF
TGTTCCAGCAGCCCACGGACAGGGATTTCACCCCTCCACTTT
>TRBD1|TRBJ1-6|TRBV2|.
CASSRTGGLSPLHF
TGTGCCAGCAGTCGGACAGGGGGTTTGTCACCCCTCCACTTT
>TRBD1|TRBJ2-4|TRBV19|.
CASSTGQGSIQYF
TGTGCCAGTAGTACGGGACAGGGTAGCATTCAGTACTTC
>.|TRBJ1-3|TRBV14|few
CASSQGTGIGNTIYF
TGTGCCAGCAGCCAAGGAACGGGAATTGGAAACACCATATATTTT
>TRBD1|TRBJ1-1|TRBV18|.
CASSPQSGGGEAFF
TGTGCCAGCTCACCACAGTCAGGGGGAGGTGAAGCTTTCTTT
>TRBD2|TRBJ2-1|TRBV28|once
CASSSERELWNEQFF
TGTGCCAGCAGTTCTGAGCGGGAACTTTGGAATGAGCAGTTCTTC
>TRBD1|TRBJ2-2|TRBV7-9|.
CASSLVTRGLRNTGELFF
TGTGCCAGCAGCTTAGTGACCAGGGGGCTCCGTAACACCGGGGAGCTGTTTTTT
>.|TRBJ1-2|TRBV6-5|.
CASSYSSPGGGYTF
TGTGCCAGCAGTTACTCCTCCCCCGGGGGGGGCTACACCTTC
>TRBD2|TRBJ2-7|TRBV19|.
CASSKGTSGTLPYEQYF
TGTGCCAGTAGTAAAGGGACTAGCGGGACTCTCCCTTACGAGCAGTACTTC
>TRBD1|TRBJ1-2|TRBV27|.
CASSFTGANYGYTF
TGTGCCAGCAGTTTCACAGGGGCTAACTATGGCTACACCTTC
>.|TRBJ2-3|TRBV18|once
CASSPLPTTATSTDTQYF
TGTGCCAGCTCACCCCTTCCGACTACGGCTACTAGCACAGATACGCAGTATTTT
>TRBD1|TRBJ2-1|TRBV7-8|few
CASSPRRDRGYNEQFF
TGTGCCAGCAGCCCGAGGCGGGACAGGGGATACAATGAGCAGTTCTTC
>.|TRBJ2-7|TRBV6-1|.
CASSEVGDYEQYF
TGTGCCAGCAGTGAAGTCGGGGACTACGAGCAGTACTTC
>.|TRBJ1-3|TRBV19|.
CATTGQLQNTIYF
TGTGCCACTACTGGACAGCTCCAAAACACCATATATTTT
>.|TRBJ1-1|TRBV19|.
CASSVQGLQTEAFF
TGTGCCAGTAGTGTGCAGGGCCTTCAAACTGAAGCTTTCTTT
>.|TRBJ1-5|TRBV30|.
CAWSVDYQPQHF
TGTGCCTGGAGTGTGGACTATCAGCCCCAGCATTTT
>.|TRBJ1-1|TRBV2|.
CASSDRQGNTEAFF
TGTGCCAGCAGTGATCGCCAGGGGAACACTGAAGCTTTCTTT
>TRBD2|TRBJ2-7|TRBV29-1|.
CSVEERSGGEQYF
TGCAGCGTTGAAGAGAGGAGCGGGGGGGAGCAGTACTTC
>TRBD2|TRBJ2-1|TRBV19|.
CASSMGGGRRFDEQFF
TGTGCCAGTAGTATGGGGGGCGGGAGGAGGTTCGATGAGCAGTTCTTC
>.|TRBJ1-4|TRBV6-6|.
CASSYPGVKKLFF
TGTGCCAGCAGTTACCCCGGGGTAAAAAAACTGTTTTTT